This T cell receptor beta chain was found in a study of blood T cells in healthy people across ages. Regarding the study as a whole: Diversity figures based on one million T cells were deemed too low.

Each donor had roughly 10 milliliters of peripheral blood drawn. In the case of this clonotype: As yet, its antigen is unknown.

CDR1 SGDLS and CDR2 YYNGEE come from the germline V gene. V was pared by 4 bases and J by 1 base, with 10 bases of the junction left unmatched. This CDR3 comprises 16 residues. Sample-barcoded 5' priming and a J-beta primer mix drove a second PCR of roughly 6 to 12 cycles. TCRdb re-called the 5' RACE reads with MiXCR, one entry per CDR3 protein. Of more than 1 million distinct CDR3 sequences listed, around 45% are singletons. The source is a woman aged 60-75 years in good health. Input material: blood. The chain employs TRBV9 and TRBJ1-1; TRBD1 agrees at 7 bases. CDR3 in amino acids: CASSPHPGTANTEAFF. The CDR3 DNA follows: TGTGCCAGCAGCCCCCACCCCGGGACAGCGAACACTGAAGCTTTCTTT.